This T cell receptor beta chain is from a study of CXCR3-negative and CXCR3-positive naive CD8 T cells. The CDR3 is 15 residues long. Germline assignment: CDR1 SGDLS and CDR2 YYNGEE. Findings and limits, study-wide: CXCR3-positive naive cells carried more hydrophobic TRB CDR3s than CXCR3-negative naive cells did.

The authors prepared UMI-labeled TRB cDNA libraries by 5' RACE. From the 5' RACE reads, TCRdb lists one entry per CDR3 protein and no DNA. Its table lists 85,000 to 120,000 distinct CDR3 sequences. Of note for this clonotype: Antigen specificity is unknown.

The chain recombines TRBV9 with TRBJ2-7; as DNA is missing, the TRBD2 call by TCRdb cannot be tested. The TCR sequence derives from a human donor in good health. Some clones in this sample may be carry-over from other donors' samples. The source material was naive CXCR3+ CD8+ T cells from blood. The subset: CD45RO-CCR7+CD27+CD95- naive CD8+ T cells expressing CXCR3 (TNR3+). The CDR3 spells CASSVEGLNLYEQYF. Full variable domain (rest looked up from reference TRBV9 and TRBJ2-7): DSGVTQTPKHLITATGQRVTLRCSPRSGDLSVYWYQQSLDQGLQFLIQYYNGEERAKGNILERFSAQQFPDLHSELNLSSLELGDSALYFCASSVEGLNLYEQYFGPGTRLTVT.